This T cell receptor (beta chain) derives from a study of T cell responses to AZD1222 COVID-19 vaccine. Study conclusions and caveats: The sample set comprised mostly white British donors with more females, and clonal diversity was possibly underestimated. Targeting of unmutated variant regions was reportedly seen in nearly half of spike-specific TCRs. Increases in Spike-specific TCR breadth and depth were seen after two AZD1222 doses. Repertoires were collected only later (after the peak T cell response had occurred).

Some clones are missing from TCRdb's copy, which holds only in-frame ones; the method was immunoSEQ multiplex PCR. The data hold about 88,000 clones, with around nine tenths observed a single time. In regard to this clone: Its antigen remains unknown.

The CDR3 sequence is 15 residues long. Trimming removed 4 bases from V and 7 bases from J, with 18 bases in between. Germline lookup yields CDR1 SGHNT and CDR2 YYREEE (reference sequence). V is TRBV5-4 and J is TRBJ2-1, with unresolved D. The clonotype was recovered from an adult who received the AZD1222 COVID-19 vaccine. The sequences come from peripheral blood, collected 28 days after the second AZD1222 dose. CDR3 region: CASSHRREGLNEQFF. The CDR3 nucleotides are TGTGCCAGCAGCCACAGACGCGAAGGATTAAATGAGCAGTTCTTC.